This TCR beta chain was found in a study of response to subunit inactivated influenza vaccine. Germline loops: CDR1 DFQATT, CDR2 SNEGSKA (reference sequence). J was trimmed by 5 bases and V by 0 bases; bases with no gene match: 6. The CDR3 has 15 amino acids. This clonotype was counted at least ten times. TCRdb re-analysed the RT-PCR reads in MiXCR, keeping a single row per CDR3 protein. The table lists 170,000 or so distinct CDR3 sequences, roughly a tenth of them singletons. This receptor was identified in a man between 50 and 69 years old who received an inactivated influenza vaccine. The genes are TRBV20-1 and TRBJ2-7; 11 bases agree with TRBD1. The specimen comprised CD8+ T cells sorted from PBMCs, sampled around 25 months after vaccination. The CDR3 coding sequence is TGCAGTGCTAGAGACCCGGGACAGGGGGACCACGAGCAGTACTTC. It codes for CSARDPGQGDHEQYF.